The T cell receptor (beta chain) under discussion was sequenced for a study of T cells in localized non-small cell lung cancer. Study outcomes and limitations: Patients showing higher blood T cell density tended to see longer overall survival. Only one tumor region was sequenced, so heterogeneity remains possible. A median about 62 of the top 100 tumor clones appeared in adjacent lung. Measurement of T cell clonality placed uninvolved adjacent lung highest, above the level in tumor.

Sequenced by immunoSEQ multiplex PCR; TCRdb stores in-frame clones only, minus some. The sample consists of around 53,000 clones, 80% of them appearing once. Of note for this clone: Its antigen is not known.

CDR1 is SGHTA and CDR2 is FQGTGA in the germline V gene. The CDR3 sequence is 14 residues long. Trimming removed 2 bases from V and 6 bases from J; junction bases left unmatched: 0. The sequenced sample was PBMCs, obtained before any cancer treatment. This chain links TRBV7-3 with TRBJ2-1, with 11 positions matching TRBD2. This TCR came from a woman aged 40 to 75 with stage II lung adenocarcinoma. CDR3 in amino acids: CASSLLAGGNEQFF. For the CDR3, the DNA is TGTGCCAGCAGCTTACTAGCGGGGGGCAATGAGCAGTTCTTC.